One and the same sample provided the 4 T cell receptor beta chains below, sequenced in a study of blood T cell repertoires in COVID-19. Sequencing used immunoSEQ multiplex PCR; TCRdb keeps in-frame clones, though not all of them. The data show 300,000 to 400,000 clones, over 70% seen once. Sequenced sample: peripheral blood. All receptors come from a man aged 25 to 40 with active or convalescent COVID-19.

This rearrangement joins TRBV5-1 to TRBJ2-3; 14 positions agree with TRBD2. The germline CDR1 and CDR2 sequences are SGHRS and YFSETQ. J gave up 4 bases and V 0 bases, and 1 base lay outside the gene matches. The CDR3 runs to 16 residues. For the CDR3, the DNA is TGCGCCAGCAGCTTGGGACTAGCGGGAGGGTCAGATACGCAGTATTTT. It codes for CASSLGLAGGSDTQYF. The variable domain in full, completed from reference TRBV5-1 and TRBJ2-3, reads KAGVTQTPRYLIKTRGQQVTLSCSPISGHRSVSWYQQTPGQGLQFLFEYFSETQRNKGNFPGRFSGRQFSNSRSEMNVSTLELGDSALYLCASSLGLAGGSDTQYFGPGTRLTVL.

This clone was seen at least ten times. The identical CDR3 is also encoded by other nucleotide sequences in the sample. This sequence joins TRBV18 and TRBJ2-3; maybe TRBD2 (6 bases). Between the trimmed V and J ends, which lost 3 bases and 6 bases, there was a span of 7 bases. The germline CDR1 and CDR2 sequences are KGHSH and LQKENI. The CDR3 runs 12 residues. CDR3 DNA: TGTGCCAGCTCACCCCTAGCGGATACGCAGTATTTT. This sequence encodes CASSPLADTQYF.

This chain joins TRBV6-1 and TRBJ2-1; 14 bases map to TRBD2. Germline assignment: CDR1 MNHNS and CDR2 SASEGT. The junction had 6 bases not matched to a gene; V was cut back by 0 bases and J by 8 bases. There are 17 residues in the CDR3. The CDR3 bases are TGTGCCAGCAGTGAAGCGACGGGACTAGCGGGAGTCGATGAGCAGTTCTTC. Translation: CASSEATGLAGVDEQFF.

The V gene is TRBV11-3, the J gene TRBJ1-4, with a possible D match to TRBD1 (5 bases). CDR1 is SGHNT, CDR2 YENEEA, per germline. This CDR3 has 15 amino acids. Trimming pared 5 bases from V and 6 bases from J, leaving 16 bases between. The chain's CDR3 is CASSRRLGGDEKLFF. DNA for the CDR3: TGTGCCAGCAGCCGAAGACTGGGGGGGGATGAAAAACTGTTTTTT.